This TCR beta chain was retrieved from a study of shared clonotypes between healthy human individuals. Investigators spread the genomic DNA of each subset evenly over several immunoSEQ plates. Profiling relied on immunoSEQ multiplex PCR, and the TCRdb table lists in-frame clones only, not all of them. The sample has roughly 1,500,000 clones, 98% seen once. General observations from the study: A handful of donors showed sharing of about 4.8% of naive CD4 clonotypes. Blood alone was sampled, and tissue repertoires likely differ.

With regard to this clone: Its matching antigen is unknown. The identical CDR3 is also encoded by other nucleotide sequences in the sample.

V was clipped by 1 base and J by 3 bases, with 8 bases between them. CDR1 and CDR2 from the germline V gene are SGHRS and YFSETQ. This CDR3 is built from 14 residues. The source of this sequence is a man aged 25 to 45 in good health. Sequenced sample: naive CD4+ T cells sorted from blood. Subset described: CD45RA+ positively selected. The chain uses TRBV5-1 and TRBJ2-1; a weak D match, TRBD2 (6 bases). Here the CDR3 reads CASSLTSSYNEQFF. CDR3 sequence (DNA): TGCGCCAGCAGCTTGACTAGCAGCTACAATGAGCAGTTCTTC. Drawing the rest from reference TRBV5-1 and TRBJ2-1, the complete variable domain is KAGVTQTPRYLIKTRGQQVTLSCSPISGHRSVSWYQQTPGQGLQFLFEYFSETQRNKGNFPGRFSGRQFSNSRSEMNVSTLELGDSALYLCASSLTSSYNEQFFGPGTRLTVL.